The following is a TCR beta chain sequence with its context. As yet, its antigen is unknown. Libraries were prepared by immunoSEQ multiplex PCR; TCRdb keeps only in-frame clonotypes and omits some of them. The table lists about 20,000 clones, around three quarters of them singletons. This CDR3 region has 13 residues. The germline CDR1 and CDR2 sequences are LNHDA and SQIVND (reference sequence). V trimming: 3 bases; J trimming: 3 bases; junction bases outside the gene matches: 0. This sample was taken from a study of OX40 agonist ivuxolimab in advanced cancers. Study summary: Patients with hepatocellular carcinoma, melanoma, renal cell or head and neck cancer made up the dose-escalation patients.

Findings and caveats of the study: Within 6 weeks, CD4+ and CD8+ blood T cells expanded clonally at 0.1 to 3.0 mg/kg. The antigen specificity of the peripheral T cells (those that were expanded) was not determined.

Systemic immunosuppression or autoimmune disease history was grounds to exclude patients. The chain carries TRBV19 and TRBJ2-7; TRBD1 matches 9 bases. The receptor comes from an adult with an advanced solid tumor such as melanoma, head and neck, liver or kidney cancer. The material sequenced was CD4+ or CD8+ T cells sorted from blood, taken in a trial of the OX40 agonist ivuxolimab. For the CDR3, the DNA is TGTGCCAGTAGTATGACAGGGGGCTACGAGCAGTACTTC. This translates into CASSMTGGYEQYF.